This TCR beta chain stems from a study of T-cell memory formation after mild COVID-19. This clonotype showed up many times. Via MiXCR, TCRdb re-called the 5' RACE reads, giving one row per CDR3 protein. The table lists over 50,000 distinct CDR3 sequences, 9.3% of them singletons, with roughly 10% in the top ten. The V gene's germline CDR1 is DFQATT and CDR2 SNEGSKA (reference sequence). The CDR3 extends over 15 amino acids. V was shortened by 3 bases and J by 4 bases, with 18 bases between the two germline ends. The sample comprised PBMCs or a T cell subset sorted from them (not recorded which). This sequence originates from an adult woman who had mild COVID-19 (a few samples of this study predate the infection). Cell type and time point are not known. The J gene is TRBJ1-2, the V gene TRBV20-1; no clear D. The CDR3: CSASSHAVSGYGYTF. CDR3 bases: TGCAGTGCTAGCTCCCATGCCGTGTCAGGCTATGGCTACACCTTC.